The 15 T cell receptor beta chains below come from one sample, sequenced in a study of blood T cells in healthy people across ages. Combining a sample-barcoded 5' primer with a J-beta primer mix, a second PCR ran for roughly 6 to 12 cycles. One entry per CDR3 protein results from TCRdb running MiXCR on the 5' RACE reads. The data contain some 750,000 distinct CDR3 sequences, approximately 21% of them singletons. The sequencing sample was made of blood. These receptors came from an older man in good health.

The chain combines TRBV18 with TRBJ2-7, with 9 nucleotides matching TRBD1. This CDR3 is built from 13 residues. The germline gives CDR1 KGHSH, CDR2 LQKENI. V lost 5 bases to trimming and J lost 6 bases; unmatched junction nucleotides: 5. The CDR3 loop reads CASSLGTGFEQYF. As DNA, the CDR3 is TGTGCCAGCTCATTAGGGACAGGGTTCGAGCAGTACTTC.

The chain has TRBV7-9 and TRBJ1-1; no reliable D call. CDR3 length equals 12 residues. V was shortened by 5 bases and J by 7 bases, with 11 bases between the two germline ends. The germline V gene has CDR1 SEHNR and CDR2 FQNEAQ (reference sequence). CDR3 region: CASSPSVFEAFF. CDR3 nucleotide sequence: TGTGCCAGCAGCCCTTCGGTATTTGAAGCTTTCTTT.

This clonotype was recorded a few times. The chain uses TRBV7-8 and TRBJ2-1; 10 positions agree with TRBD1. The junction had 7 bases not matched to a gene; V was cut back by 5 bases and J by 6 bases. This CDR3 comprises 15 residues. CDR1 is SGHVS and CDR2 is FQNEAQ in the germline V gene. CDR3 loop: CASSPTRTGGNEQFF. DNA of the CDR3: TGTGCCAGCAGCCCTACTAGGACAGGGGGCAATGAGCAGTTCTTC.

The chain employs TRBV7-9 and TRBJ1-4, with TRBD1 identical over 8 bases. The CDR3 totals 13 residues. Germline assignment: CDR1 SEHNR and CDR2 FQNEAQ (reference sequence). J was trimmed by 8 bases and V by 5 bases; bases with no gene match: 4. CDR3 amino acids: CASSVGQGEKLFF. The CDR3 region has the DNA TGTGCCAGCAGCGTCGGACAGGGAGAAAAACTGTTTTTT.

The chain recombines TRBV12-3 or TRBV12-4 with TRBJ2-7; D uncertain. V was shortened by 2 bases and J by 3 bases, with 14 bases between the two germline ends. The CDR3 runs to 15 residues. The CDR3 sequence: CASSLKAGLIYEQYF. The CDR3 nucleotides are TGTGCCAGCAGTTTAAAGGCAGGCCTAATCTACGAGCAGTACTTC.

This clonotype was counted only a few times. CDR3 protein: CASSPEGGSYEQYF. The CDR3, as DNA: TGTGCCAGCAGCCCCGAAGGCGGTTCCTACGAGCAGTACTTC. The chain joins TRBV6-4 to TRBJ2-5; D remains unclear. The closer fit of TRBJ2-7 to the DNA end suggests the J call may be wrong. Germline lookup yields CDR1 MRHNA and CDR2 SNTAGT. The CDR3 length is 14 residues.

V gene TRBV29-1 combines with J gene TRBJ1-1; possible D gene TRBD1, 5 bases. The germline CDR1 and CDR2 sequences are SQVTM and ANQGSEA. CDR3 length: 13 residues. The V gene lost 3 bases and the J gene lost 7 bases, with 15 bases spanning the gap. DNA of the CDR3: TGCAGCGTTGACAAAGGAGGGACTGGTGAAGCTTTCTTT. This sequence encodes CSVDKGGTGEAFF.

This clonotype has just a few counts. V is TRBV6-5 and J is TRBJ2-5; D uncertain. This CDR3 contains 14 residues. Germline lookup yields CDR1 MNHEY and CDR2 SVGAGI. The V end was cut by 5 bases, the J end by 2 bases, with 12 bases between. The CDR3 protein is CASSPGRVQETQYF. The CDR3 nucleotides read TGTGCCAGCAGTCCAGGACGGGTACAAGAGACCCAGTACTTC.

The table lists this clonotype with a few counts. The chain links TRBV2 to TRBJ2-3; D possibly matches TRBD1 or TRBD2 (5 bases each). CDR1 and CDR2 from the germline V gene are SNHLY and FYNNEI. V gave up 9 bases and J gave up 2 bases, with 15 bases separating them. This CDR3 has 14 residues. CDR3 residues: CASRTRGNTDTQYF. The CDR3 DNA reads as TGTGCCAGTAGGACACGAGGGAACACAGATACGCAGTATTTT.

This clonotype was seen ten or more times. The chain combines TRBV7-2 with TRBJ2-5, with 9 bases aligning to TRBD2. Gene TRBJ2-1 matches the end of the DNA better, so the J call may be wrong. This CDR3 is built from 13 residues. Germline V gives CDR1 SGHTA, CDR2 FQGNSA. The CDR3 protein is CASSLAGLARQFF. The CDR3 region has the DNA TGTGCCAGCAGCTTAGCGGGACTAGCAAGGCAGTTCTTC.

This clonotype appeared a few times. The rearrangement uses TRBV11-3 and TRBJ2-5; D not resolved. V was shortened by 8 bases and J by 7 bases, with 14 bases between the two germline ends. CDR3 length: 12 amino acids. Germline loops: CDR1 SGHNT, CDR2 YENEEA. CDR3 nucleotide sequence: TGTGCCAGCCTAGGACCTTTCGGGACCCAGTACTTC. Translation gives CASLGPFGTQYF.

CDR3 DNA sequence: TGTGCCAGCAGCCGATACCCTCCCCACTCCTACGAGCAGTACTTC. Translated, it gives CASSRYPPHSYEQYF. This chain connects TRBV6-5 to TRBJ2-7, with D unresolved. The CDR3 runs to 15 residues. Germline V gives CDR1 MNHEY, CDR2 SVGAGI. The germline V and J ends were trimmed by 6 bases and 0 bases, with 15 bases remaining between them.

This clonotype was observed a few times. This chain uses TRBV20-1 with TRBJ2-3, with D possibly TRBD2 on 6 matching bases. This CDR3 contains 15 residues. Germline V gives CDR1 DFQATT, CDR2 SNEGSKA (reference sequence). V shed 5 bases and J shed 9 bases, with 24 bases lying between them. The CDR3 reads CSARPDYGASRTQYF. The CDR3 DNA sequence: TGCAGTGCTCGTCCGGACTACGGGGCTTCGAGGACGCAGTATTTT.

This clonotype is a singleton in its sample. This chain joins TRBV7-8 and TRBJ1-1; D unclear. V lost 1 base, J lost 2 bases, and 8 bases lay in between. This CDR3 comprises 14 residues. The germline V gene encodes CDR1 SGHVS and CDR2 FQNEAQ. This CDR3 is CASSLVSKNTEAFF. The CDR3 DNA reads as TGTGCCAGCAGCTTAGTTTCCAAAAACACTGAAGCTTTCTTT. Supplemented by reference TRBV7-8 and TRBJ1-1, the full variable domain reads GAGVSQSPRYKVAKRGQDVALRCDPISGHVSLFWYQQALGQGPEFLTYFQNEAQLDKSGLPSDRFFAERPEGSVSTLKIQRTQQEDSAVYLCASSLVSKNTEAFFGQGTRLTVV.

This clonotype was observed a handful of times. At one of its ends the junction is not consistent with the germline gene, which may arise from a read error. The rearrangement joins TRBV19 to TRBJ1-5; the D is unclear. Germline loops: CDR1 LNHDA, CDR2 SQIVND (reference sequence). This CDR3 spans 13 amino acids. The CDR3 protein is CASRIDGNQPQHF. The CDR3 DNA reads TGTGCCAGTAGGATAGACGGGAATCAGCCCCAGCATTTT.